One and the same sample provided the 12 T cell receptor beta chains below, sequenced in a study of technical replicates of blood from a handful of donors. The data were produced by immunoSEQ multiplex PCR, yet TCRdb's version contains in-frame clones alone and is incomplete. The table shows about 76,000 clones, with 86% occurring only once. Sequenced material: PBMCs. The receptors stem from a human donor in good health. Some clones in this sample may be carry-over from other donors' samples.

The gene calls are TRBV12-5 and TRBJ1-5, with a tentative D call TRBD1 (6 bases). V was clipped by 1 base and J by 0 bases, with 7 bases between them. CDR3 length equals 15 residues. The germline V gene has CDR1 LGHNT and CDR2 FRNRAP. DNA of the CDR3: TGTGCTAGTGGTTTGGGGACAGTTAGCAATCAGCCCCAGCATTTT. Protein sequence: CASGLGTVSNQPQHF.

The chain couples TRBV18 to TRBJ1-4, with TRBD1 as a possible D gene (6 bases). This CDR3 region has 16 residues. V was shortened by 2 bases and J by 7 bases, with 17 bases between the two germline ends. From germline, CDR1 is KGHSH and CDR2 LQKENI. The CDR3 is CASSPITGLTGEKLFF. The CDR3 region has the DNA TGTGCCAGCTCACCAATTACAGGGCTCACGGGTGAAAAACTGTTTTTT.

The genes are TRBV5-1 and TRBJ2-3; 9 bases map to TRBD2. CDR1 and CDR2 (germline): SGHRS, YFSETQ. The CDR3 spans 19 residues. The J segment lost 2 bases and the V segment lost 5 bases, leaving 18 bases of the junction unmatched. CDR3 region: CASRPTLAGGPNVTDTQYF. The CDR3 DNA sequence: TGCGCCAGCAGACCTACCTTGGCGGGGGGGCCGAATGTCACAGATACGCAGTATTTT.

This rearrangement joins TRBV2 to TRBJ2-5, with 8 bases matching TRBD1. CDR3 length: 15 residues. V lost 4 bases, J lost 9 bases, and 13 bases stayed unmatched. The germline CDR1 and CDR2 sequences are SNHLY and FYNNEI. The CDR3 sequence is CASSGRQGPVWAQYF. CDR3 sequence (DNA): TGTGCCAGCAGTGGACGACAGGGGCCCGTATGGGCCCAGTACTTC.

The chain couples TRBV10-2 to TRBJ2-3; 8 nucleotides match TRBD2. The germline gives CDR1 WSHSY, CDR2 SAAADI. V lost 5 bases and J lost 3; bases outside the gene matches: 4. The CDR3 loop spans 14 amino acids. The CDR3 DNA reads TGCGCCAGCAGTTTGACTAGCGAAACAGATACGCAGTATTTT. Its translation: CASSLTSETDTQYF.

V usage is TRBV5-1 and J usage is TRBJ1-3, with D possibly being TRBD1 (6 bases). This CDR3 contains 13 residues. Germline V lookup: CDR1 SGHRS, CDR2 YFSETQ. V was shortened by 4 bases and J by 7 bases, with 12 bases between the two germline ends. The CDR3 sequence is CASSPDSWNTIYF. The CDR3, as DNA: TGCGCCAGCAGCCCGGACAGTTGGAACACCATATATTTT.

J is TRBJ2-5 and V is TRBV7-2; D uncertain. Germline loops: CDR1 SGHTA, CDR2 FQGNSA. V lost 5 bases and J lost 4, with 8 bases in between. The CDR3 totals 12 residues. The CDR3 spells CASSPPRETQYF. In DNA, the CDR3 is TGTGCCAGCAGCCCCCCCCGAGAGACCCAGTACTTC.

The sample holds one count of this clone. The chain combines TRBV9 with TRBJ2-2; maybe TRBD2 (5 bases). CDR3 size: 17 residues. V dropped 4 bases and J dropped 0 bases, with 16 bases sitting between them. The germline gives CDR1 SGDLS, CDR2 YYNGEE. The CDR3 is CASSTPGNLPNTGELFF. The CDR3 DNA is TGTGCCAGCAGCACCCCGGGGAACCTTCCGAACACCGGGGAGCTGTTTTTT.

This chain connects TRBV19 to TRBJ1-5, with a tentative D call TRBD1 (6 bases). The length of the CDR3 is 12 residues. The ends were cut back, 6 bases at V and 4 bases at J, with 7 bases in the middle. CDR1 LNHDA and CDR2 SQIVND come from the germline V gene (reference sequence). Written as DNA, the CDR3 is TGTGCCAGTAGCGACAGGAATCAGCCCCAGCATTTT. Translation: CASSDRNQPQHF.

This clone was observed a single time. V gene TRBV7-2 combines with J gene TRBJ2-7; 7 bases match TRBD2. CDR1 SGHTA and CDR2 FQGNSA come from the germline V gene. V trimming: 6 bases; J trimming: 5 bases; junction bases outside the gene matches: 13. CDR3 length equals 15 residues. The CDR3 region is CASSRTSGTPHEQYF. The DNA for the CDR3 is TGTGCCAGCAGTCGTACAAGCGGGACCCCCCACGAGCAGTACTTC.

The chain carries TRBV7-2 and TRBJ1-3; TRBD1 is a possible D gene (6 bases). The CDR3 is 17 amino acids. Germline V gene lookup returns CDR1 SGHTA and CDR2 FQGNSA. The V end was cut by 1 base, the J end by 4 bases, with 17 bases between. This CDR3 reads CASSLGSRGALGNTIYF. CDR3 coding DNA: TGTGCCAGCAGCTTAGGTAGTCGGGGGGCGCTGGGAAACACCATATATTTT.

J is TRBJ1-1 and V is TRBV7-8, with D perhaps matching TRBD1 (6 bases). The CDR3 runs to 15 residues. V was shortened by 4 bases and J by 5 bases, with 17 bases between the two germline ends. Germline V gene sequence: CDR1 SGHVS, CDR2 FQNEAQ. The CDR3, as DNA: TGTGCCAGCAGCTCCCTTCTCGGTAGGGGGACTGAAGCTTTCTTT. This translates into CASSSLLGRGTEAFF.